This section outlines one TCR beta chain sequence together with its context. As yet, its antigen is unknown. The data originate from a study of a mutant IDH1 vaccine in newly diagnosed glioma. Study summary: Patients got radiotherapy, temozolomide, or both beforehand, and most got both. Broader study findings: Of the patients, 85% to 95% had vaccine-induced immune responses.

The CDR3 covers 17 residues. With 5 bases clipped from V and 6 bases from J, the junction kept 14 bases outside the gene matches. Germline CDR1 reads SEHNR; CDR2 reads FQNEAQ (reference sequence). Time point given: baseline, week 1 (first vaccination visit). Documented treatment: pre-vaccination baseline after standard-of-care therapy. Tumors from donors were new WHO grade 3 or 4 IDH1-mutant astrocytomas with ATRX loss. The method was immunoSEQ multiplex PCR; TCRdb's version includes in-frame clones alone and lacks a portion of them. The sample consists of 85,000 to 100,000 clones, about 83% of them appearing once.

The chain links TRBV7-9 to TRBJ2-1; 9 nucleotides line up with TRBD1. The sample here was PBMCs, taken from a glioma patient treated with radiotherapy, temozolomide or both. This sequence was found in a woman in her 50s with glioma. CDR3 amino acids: CASSDHKGQGLINEQFF. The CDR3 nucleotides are TGTGCCAGCAGCGACCACAAGGGACAGGGCTTGATCAATGAGCAGTTCTTC.